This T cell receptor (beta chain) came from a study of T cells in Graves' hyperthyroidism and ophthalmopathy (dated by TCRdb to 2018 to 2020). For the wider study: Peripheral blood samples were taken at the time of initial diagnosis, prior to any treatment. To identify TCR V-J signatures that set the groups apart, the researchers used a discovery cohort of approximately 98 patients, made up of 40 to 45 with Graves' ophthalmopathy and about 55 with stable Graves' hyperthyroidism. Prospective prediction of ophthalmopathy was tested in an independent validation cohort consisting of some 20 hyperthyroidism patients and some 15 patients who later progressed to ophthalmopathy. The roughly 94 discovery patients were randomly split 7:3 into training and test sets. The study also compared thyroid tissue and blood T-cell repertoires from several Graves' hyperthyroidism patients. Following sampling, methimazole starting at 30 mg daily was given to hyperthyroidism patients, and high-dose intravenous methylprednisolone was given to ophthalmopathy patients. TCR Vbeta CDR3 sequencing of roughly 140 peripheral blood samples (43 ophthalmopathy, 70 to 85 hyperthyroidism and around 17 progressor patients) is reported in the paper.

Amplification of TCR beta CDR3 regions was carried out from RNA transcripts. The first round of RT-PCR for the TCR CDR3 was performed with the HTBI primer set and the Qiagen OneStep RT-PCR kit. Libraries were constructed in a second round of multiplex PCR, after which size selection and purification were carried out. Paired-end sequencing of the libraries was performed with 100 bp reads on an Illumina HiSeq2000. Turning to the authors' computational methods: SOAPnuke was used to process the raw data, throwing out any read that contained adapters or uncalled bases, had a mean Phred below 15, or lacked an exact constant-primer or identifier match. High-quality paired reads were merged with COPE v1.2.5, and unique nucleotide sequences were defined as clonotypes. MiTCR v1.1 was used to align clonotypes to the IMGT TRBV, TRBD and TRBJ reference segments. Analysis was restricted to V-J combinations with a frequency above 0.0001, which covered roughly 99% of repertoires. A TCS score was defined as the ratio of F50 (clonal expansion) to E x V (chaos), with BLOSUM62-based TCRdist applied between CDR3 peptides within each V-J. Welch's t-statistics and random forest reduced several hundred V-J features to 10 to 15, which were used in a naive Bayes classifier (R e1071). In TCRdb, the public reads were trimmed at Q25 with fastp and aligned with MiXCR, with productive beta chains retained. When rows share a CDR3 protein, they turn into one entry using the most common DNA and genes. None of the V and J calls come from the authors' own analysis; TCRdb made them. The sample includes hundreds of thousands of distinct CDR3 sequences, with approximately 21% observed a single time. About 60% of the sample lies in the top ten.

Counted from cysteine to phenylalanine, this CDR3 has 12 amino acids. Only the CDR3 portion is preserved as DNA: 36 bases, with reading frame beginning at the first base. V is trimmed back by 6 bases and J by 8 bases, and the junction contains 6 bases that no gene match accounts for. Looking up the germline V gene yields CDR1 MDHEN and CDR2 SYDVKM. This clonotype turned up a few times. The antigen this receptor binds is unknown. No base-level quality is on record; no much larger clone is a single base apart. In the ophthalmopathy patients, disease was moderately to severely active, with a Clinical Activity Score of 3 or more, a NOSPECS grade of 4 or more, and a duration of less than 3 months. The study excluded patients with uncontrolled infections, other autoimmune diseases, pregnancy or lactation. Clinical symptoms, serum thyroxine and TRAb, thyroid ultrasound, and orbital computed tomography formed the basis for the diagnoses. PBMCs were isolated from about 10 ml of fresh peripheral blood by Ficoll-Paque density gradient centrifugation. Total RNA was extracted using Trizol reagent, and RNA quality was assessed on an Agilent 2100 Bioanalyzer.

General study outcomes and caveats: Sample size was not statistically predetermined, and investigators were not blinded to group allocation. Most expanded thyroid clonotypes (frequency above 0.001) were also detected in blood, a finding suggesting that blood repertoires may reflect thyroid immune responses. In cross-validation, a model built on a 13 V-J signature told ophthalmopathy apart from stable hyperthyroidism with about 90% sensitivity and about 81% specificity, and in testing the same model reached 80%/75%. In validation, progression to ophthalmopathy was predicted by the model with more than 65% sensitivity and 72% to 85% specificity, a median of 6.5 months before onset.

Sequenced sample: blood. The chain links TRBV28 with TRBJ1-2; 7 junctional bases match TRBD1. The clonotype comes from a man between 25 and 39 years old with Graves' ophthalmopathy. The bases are TGTGCCAGCAGCGTGAGACAGGGAGGCTACACCTTC. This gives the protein CASSVRQGGYTF.